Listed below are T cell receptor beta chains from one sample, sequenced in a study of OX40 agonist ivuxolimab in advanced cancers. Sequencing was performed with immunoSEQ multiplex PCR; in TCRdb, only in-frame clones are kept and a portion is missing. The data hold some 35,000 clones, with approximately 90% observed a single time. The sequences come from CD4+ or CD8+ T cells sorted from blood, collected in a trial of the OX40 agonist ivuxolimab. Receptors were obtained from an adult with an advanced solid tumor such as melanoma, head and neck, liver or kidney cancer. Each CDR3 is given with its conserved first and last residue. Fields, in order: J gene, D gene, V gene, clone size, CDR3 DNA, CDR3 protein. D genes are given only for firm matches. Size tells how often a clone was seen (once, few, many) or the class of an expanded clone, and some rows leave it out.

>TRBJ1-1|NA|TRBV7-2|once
TGTGCCAGCAGCTTAAGGGGGAGGAACACTGAAGCTTTCTTT
CASSLRGRNTEAFF
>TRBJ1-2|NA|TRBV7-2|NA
TGTGCCAGCAGCTTAGGACCTCCGGGTATCAACTATGGCTACACCTTC
CASSLGPPGINYGYTF
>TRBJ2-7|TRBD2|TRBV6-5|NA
TGTGCCACCCTCCCACCGGGACTAGCGCCCGTCGAGCAGTACTTC
CATLPPGLAPVEQYF
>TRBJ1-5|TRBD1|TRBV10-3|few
TGTGCCATCAGTTTGACAGGGGGCAATCAGCCCCAGCATTTT
CAISLTGGNQPQHF
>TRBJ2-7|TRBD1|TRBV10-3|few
TGTGCCATCAGAGGGACAGGGGGATCCTACGAGCAGTACTTC
CAIRGTGGSYEQYF
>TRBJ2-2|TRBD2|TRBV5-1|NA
TGCGCCAGCAGCGTACTAGCGGGAAATACCGGGGAGCTGTTTTTT
CASSVLAGNTGELFF
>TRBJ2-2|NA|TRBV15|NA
TGTGCCACCAGCTCACACCCCGGCGACAACACCGGGGAGCTGTTTTTT
CATSSHPGDNTGELFF
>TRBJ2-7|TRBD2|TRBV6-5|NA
TGTGCCAGCAGGACAAGCGGGAGAAGCGAGCAGTGCTTC
CASRTSGRSEQCF
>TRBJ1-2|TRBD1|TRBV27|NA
TGTGCCAGCAGTTGGACAGGGGGAGGTGGCTACACCTTC
CASSWTGGGGYTF
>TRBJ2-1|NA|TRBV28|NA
TGTGCCAGCAGTTTATACGGGAGCGGGCAGTTCTTC
CASSLYGSGQFF
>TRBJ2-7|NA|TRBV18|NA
TGTGCCAGCTCAATTTTTGGCAGTTCCTACGAGCAGTACTTC
CASSIFGSSYEQYF
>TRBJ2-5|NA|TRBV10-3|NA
TGTGCCATCAGCCGAGGGGGGGCATGGGAGACCCAGTACTTC
CAISRGGAWETQYF
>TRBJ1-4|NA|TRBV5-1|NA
TGCGCCAGCAAGGAGGCAACTAATGAAAAACTGTTTTTT
CASKEATNEKLFF
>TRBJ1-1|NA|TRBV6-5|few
TGTGCCAGCAGCTCCCACGGGAACACTGAAGCTTTCTTT
CASSSHGNTEAFF
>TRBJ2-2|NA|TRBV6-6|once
TGTGCCAGCAGTTCTCCTTCTGGCAGAGGCACCGGGGAGCTGTTTTTT
CASSSPSGRGTGELFF
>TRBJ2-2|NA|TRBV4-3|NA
TGCGCCAGCAGCCAGGAACCTCCTGGGACAATGAACACCGGGGAGCTGTTTTTT
CASSQEPPGTMNTGELFF
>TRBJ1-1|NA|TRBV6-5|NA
TGTGCCAGCAGTTACTCAGGGGGAGGGGTCACTGAAGCTTTCTTT
CASSYSGGGVTEAFF
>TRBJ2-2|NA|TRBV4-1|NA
TGCGCCAGCAGCCCCTGGAGGTCTAACGACACCGGGGAGCTGTTTTTT
CASSPWRSNDTGELFF
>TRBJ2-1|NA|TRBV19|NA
TGTGCCAGTAGTAGGACGCGAGCGGGCTACAATGAGCAGTTCTTC
CASSRTRAGYNEQFF
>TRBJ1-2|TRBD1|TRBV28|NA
TGTGCCAGCAGTTCCCCGGGACAGGGGGGCTATGGCTACACCTTC
CASSSPGQGGYGYTF
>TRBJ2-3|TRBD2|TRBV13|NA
TGTGCCAGCAGCGAATTCACGGGACTAGCGGAGCCGCGCACAGATACGCAGTATTTT
CASSEFTGLAEPRTDTQYF
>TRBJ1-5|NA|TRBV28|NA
TGTGCCAGCAGTTGGGGGAAACAGCCCCAGCATTTT
CASSWGKQPQHF
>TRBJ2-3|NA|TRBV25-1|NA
TGTGCCAGTCAGGGTCCAGATACGCAGTATTTT
CASQGPDTQYF
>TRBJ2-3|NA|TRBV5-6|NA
TGTGCCAGCAGTCAGGGATCTAGCACAGATACGCAGTATTTT
CASSQGSSTDTQYF
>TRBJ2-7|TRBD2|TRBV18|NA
TGTGCCAGCTCACCCCGGGGGGGTGTCTACGAGCAGTACTTC
CASSPRGGVYEQYF
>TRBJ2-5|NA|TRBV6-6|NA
TGTGCCAGCAGCGGGAACCAAGAGACCCAGTACTTC
CASSGNQETQYF
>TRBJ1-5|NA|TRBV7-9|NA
TGTGCCAGCAGCTTATGGGGGAGCAATCAGCCCCAGCATTTT
CASSLWGSNQPQHF
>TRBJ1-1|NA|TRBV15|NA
TGTGCCACCAGCAGAGCTCGGCAGGGGCTAAACACTGAAGCTTTCTTT
CATSRARQGLNTEAFF
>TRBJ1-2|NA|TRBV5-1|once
TGCGCCAGCAGCTTAATGGGCTTGGATGGCTACACCTTC
CASSLMGLDGYTF
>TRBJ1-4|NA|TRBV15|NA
TGTGCCACCAGCAGAGCCGGGCGTTATGGGACTAATGAAAAACTGTTTTTT
CATSRAGRYGTNEKLFF
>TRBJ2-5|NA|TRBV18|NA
TGTGCCAGCTCACCAGCGTCCGGGGAGACCCAGTACTTC
CASSPASGETQYF
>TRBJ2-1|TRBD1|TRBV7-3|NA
TGTGCCAGCAGTTCAGAACCGGGACAGGGGAACAGTGAGCAGTTCTTC
CASSSEPGQGNSEQFF
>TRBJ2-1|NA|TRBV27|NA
TGTGCCAGCAGTTTATACCCTAGCGCCTCCTACAATGAGCAGTTCTTC
CASSLYPSASYNEQFF
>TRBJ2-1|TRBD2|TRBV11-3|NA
TGTGCCATCGCTTTGGGCGGGAGTACCGACAATGAGCAGTTCTTC
CAIALGGSTDNEQFF
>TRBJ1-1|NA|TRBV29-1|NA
TGCAGCGTTGCAACCGGGACGGGGAACACTGAAGCTTTCTTT
CSVATGTGNTEAFF
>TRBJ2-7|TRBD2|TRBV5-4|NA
TGTGCCAGCAGATCCGGACTAGCGGGAGTGTCCTACGAGCAGTACTTC
CASRSGLAGVSYEQYF
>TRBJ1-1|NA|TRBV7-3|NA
TGTGCCAGCAGCTTAAGACAGGCCACTGAAGCTTTCTTT
CASSLRQATEAFF
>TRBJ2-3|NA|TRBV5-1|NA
TGCGCCAGCAGCTTGGTTGGGGACACCTACACAGATACGCAGTATTTT
CASSLVGDTYTDTQYF
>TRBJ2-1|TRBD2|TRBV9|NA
TGTGCCAGCAGCCCGCGACTAGCGGGAGAAGGAGAGCAGTTCTTC
CASSPRLAGEGEQFF
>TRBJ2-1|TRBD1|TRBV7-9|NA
TGTGCCAGCAGCTCCGGACAGGGCTACAATGAGCAGTTCTTC
CASSSGQGYNEQFF
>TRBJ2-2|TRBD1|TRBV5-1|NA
TGCGCCAGCAGCTCGGACAGGGTTAACACCGGGGAGCTGTTTTTT
CASSSDRVNTGELFF
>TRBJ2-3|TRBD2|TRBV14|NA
TGTGCCAGCAGCATGACTAGCGGGGCCACAGATACGCAGTATTTT
CASSMTSGATDTQYF
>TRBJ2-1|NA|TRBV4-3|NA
TGCGCCAGCAGCTACACCTCGGGCGGCAATGAGCAGTTCTTC
CASSYTSGGNEQFF
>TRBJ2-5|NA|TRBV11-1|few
TGTGCCAGCAGCTTACGGACAGCACAAGAGACCCAGTACTTC
CASSLRTAQETQYF
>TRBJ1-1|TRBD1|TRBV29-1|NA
TGCAGCGTTGAAGGGATCCAGGGGGCGCAGGGAAACACTGAAGCTTTCTTT
CSVEGIQGAQGNTEAFF
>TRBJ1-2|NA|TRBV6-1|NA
TGTGCCAGCAGTGAACTGACAAACTATGGCTACACCTTC
CASSELTNYGYTF
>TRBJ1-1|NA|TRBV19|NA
TGTGCCAGTAGACCCCGGGAAACCGGGGCTGAAGCTTTCTTT
CASRPRETGAEAFF
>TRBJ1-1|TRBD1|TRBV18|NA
TGTGCCAGCTCACCACCAGGGGGCAACACTGAAGCTTTCTTT
CASSPPGGNTEAFF
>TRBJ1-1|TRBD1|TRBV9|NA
TGTGCCAGCACGAGAACAGGGGGCTGGGACACTGAAGCTTTCTTT
CASTRTGGWDTEAFF
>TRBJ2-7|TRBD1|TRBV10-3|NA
TGTGCCATCAGAAACGGGACAGGCTACGAGCAGTACTTC
CAIRNGTGYEQYF
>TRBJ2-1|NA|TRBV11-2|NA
TGTGCCAGCAGCAAGACAGGGAGGCACAATGAGCAGTTCTTC
CASSKTGRHNEQFF